This entry is about one T cell receptor (beta chain). Original handling: The assay estimated nucleated cells by amplifying reference gene primers. Some clones are missing from TCRdb's copy, which holds only in-frame ones; the method was immunoSEQ multiplex PCR. The DNA gave D and trimming, while V, J and clone size come from that table. The profile covers over 200,000 clones, with over 80% appearing a single time and approximately 2.5% taken by the ten largest. The source of the sample is a study of blood T cell repertoires in COVID-19. Whole-study context: The United States, Italy and Spain were the sources of the acute and convalescent COVID-19 samples.

Germline V gene sequence: CDR1 SGHNT, CDR2 YYREEE (reference sequence). The CDR3 spans 14 residues. Germline trimming cut 4 bases from V and 3 bases from J; bases unmatched to any gene: 3. The TCR originated in a man under 40 with COVID-19, enrolled during active disease. Sequenced material: peripheral blood. The rearrangement links TRBV5-4 to TRBJ1-1; 10 bases are shared with TRBD1. The CDR3 spells CASSPGTGDTEAFF. The DNA for the CDR3 is TGTGCCAGCAGCCCCGGGACAGGGGACACTGAAGCTTTCTTT. Together with reference TRBV5-4 and TRBJ1-1, the CDR3 gives the full variable domain: ETGVTQSPTHLIKTRGQQVTLRCSSQSGHNTVSWYQQALGQGPQFIFQYYREEENGRGNFPPRFSGLQFPNYSSELNVNALELDDSALYLCASSPGTGDTEAFFGQGTRLTVV.